Shown below are 20 T cell receptor beta chains from a single sample sequenced in a study of early T cells in non-severe SARS-CoV-2 infection. TCRdb recomputed calls from the 5' RACE reads with MiXCR, one row per CDR3 protein. The table records more than 70,000 distinct CDR3 sequences, about 10% of them present only once. This sample comprised whole blood, obtained at baseline. The receptors were sampled from an adult who was a healthcare worker with PCR-confirmed SARS-CoV-2 infection or an uninfected control (not recorded which).

This clonotype appeared a few times. The chain links TRBV6-6 to TRBJ1-6, with D possibly matching TRBD1 (5 bases). V dropped 4 bases and J dropped 10 bases, with 20 bases sitting between them. The CDR3 has 16 residues. CDR1 and CDR2 (germline): MNHNY, SVGAGI (reference sequence). The DNA for the CDR3 is TGTGCCAGCAGTTCAAGTGCCGGGACCGGGGGATCACCCCTCCACTTT. Protein product: CASSSSAGTGGSPLHF.

This clonotype was recorded a few times. The chain recombines TRBV5-1 with TRBJ1-2; D is perhaps TRBD1 (5 bases). Germline values: CDR1 SGHRS, CDR2 YFSETQ. The CDR3 sequence is 15 residues long. Trimming took 0 bases from V and 4 from J, leaving 13 bases between them. The CDR3 loop is CASSLEDGTVYGYTF. CDR3 coding DNA: TGCGCCAGCAGCTTGGAGGATGGGACGGTCTATGGCTACACCTTC. Full variable domain (remainder filled in from reference TRBV5-1 and TRBJ1-2): KAGVTQTPRYLIKTRGQQVTLSCSPISGHRSVSWYQQTPGQGLQFLFEYFSETQRNKGNFPGRFSGRQFSNSRSEMNVSTLELGDSALYLCASSLEDGTVYGYTFGSGTRLTVV.

This clonotype was seen repeatedly, ten times or more. The J gene is TRBJ1-2, the V gene TRBV29-1; 7 bases map to TRBD1. Per the germline V gene, CDR1 is SQVTM and CDR2 is ANQGSEA. Trimming took 4 bases from V and 4 from J; bases not matched to a gene: 15. This CDR3 is built from 16 residues. CDR3 residues: CSVVNGQSDRSYGYTF. CDR3 nucleotides: TGCAGCGTTGTCAACGGCCAATCGGACAGGTCCTATGGCTACACCTTC.

The chain recombines TRBV7-2 with TRBJ2-7; TRBD2 might be the D (5 bases). V lost 5 bases and J 7 bases, leaving 12 bases between the germline ends. The germline gives CDR1 SGHTA, CDR2 FQGNSA. The CDR3 runs 12 residues. The CDR3 sequence: CASSQRAGEQYF. In DNA, the CDR3 is TGTGCCAGCAGCCAGCGTGCGGGTGAGCAGTACTTC.

V and J are TRBV24-1 and TRBJ2-1; 11 bases are a match to TRBD1. In germline, CDR1 is KGHDR, CDR2 SFDVKD. V trimming: 3 bases; J trimming: 7 bases; junction bases outside the gene matches: 7. This CDR3 spans 16 amino acids. The CDR3 bases are TGTGCCACCAGTGATCCCGGACAGGGGGCGGGTAATGAGCAGTTCTTC. Protein sequence: CATSDPGQGAGNEQFF.

The table lists this clonotype with a few counts. The J gene is TRBJ1-1, the V gene TRBV29-1; a possible D gene is TRBD1 (6 bases). Germline V gene data show CDR1 as SQVTM and CDR2 as ANQGSEA. This CDR3 is 13 amino acids long. V was shortened by 3 bases and J by 3 bases, with 11 bases between the two germline ends. The CDR3 bases are TGCAGCGTTGACCCTAGGGGGTACACTGAAGCTTTCTTT. The encoded protein is CSVDPRGYTEAFF.

This chain joins TRBV5-4 and TRBJ2-3; 8 bases agree with TRBD1. Germline CDR1 is SGHNT and CDR2 is YYREEE (reference sequence). V shed 4 bases and J 3 bases; nucleotides not matched to a gene: 10. The length of the CDR3 is 16 residues. The CDR3 region is CASSGSRGRGTDTQYF. The CDR3 DNA sequence: TGTGCCAGCAGCGGGTCCAGGGGGCGCGGAACAGATACGCAGTATTTT.

This clonotype turned up a few times. CDR3: CASTRDRGITEAFF. The CDR3 DNA sequence: TGTGCCAGCACTCGGGACAGGGGGATCACTGAAGCTTTCTTT. V is TRBV28 and J is TRBJ1-1; 11 bases are a match to TRBD1. The CDR3 consists of 14 residues. Germline V gene sequence: CDR1 MDHEN, CDR2 SYDVKM. V dropped 7 bases and J dropped 4; count of bases not matched to a gene: 5.

There are a few counts of this clonotype. The rearrangement uses TRBV11-2 and TRBJ2-1; D remains unclear. The CDR3 runs to 15 residues. CDR1 is SGHAT, CDR2 FQNNGV, per germline. With 0 bases removed from V and 1 base from J, the gap between germline ends came to 7 bases. In DNA form, the CDR3 reads TGTGCCAGCAGCTTAGATCTCAGTTCCTACAATGAGCAGTTCTTC. Residues: CASSLDLSSYNEQFF.

This clonotype was counted a few times. CDR3 amino acids: CASSIARSYGYTF. The CDR3 DNA is TGTGCCAGCAGTATCGCGAGGTCTTATGGCTACACCTTC. The chain uses TRBV27 and TRBJ1-2; D gene uncertain. Germline V lookup: CDR1 MNHEY, CDR2 SMNVEV (reference sequence). CDR3 length: 13 amino acids. Deletions cut 5 bases from V and 5 bases from J, with 12 bases between.

This rearrangement joins TRBV18 to TRBJ1-4; D remains unclear. The germline V gene has CDR1 KGHSH and CDR2 LQKENI. Trimming stripped 2 bases from V and 7 bases from J, with 14 bases between. This CDR3 is built from 15 residues. In DNA form, the CDR3 reads TGTGCCAGCTCACCAGAGCTTAGCGCGGGTGAAAAACTGTTTTTT. It is translated as CASSPELSAGEKLFF.

This clonotype was seen more than once but under ten times. The chain employs TRBV20-1 and TRBJ1-3; D is ambiguous. This CDR3 has 14 amino acids. Trimming removed 1 base at V and 3 bases at J, with 10 bases between. The V gene's germline CDR1 is DFQATT and CDR2 SNEGSKA (reference sequence). CDR3 nucleotide sequence: TGCAGTGCTAGAGCTCCTACGTATGGAAACACCATATATTTT. Its translation is CSARAPTYGNTIYF.

The chain links TRBV7-3 to TRBJ2-1; 8 bases map to TRBD2. The CDR3 contains 16 residues. The V and J ends lost 5 bases and 3 bases, in that order; junction bases with no gene match: 9. Looked up from germline, CDR1 is SGHTA and CDR2 is FQGTGA. This chain's CDR3 is CASSTLAGPNYNEQFF. The CDR3 DNA is TGTGCCAGCAGCACCTTAGCGGGGCCTAACTACAATGAGCAGTTCTTC.

The rearrangement links TRBV15 to TRBJ1-4; weak D call: TRBD1 (6 bases). Trimming removed 5 bases from V and 8 bases from J, with 18 bases in between. The CDR3 covers 15 residues. Germline V gives CDR1 LNHNV, CDR2 YYDKDF (reference sequence). The CDR3 here is CATSGDDRIGEKLFF. The CDR3 DNA is TGTGCCACCAGCGGGGACGACAGGATCGGAGAAAAACTGTTTTTT.

V and J are TRBV29-1 and TRBJ2-3, with TRBD1 matching over 7 bases. Germline-derived CDR1 and CDR2 are SQVTM and ANQGSEA. V was clipped by 6 bases and J by 0 bases; unmatched bases: 6. The length of the CDR3 is 14 residues. The CDR3 loop is CSVRQGASTDTQYF. The CDR3 DNA follows: TGCAGCGTAAGACAGGGAGCTAGCACAGATACGCAGTATTTT.

This clonotype was seen a few times. The chain carries TRBV29-1 and TRBJ2-5; no firm D call. The V gene lost 2 bases and the J gene lost 1 base, with 5 bases spanning the gap. The CDR3 has 12 amino acids. Germline assignment: CDR1 SQVTM and CDR2 ANQGSEA. CDR3 DNA sequence: TGCAGCGTTGAACAAGCCCAAGAGACCCAGTACTTC. Amino acid sequence: CSVEQAQETQYF.

As concerns this clonotype: The missing conserved phenylalanine or tryptophan at the end of this CDR3 makes a read error likely. V and J are TRBV19 and TRBJ2-3; 10 bases line up with TRBD1. This CDR3 region has 15 residues. Germline loops: CDR1 LNHDA, CDR2 SQIVND (reference sequence). The V segment lost 3 bases and the J segment 4 bases; nucleotides outside the gene matches: 4. CDR3 sequence reads: CASSIPTGGSDTQYL. The CDR3 DNA sequence: TGTGCCAGTAGTATCCCGACAGGGGGCTCAGATACGCAGTATCTT.

This clonotype has ten or more counts. The rearrangement links TRBV10-2 to TRBJ1-4, with 8 bases identical to TRBD1. In germline, CDR1 is WSHSY, CDR2 SAAADI. Trimming took 9 bases from V and 2 from J; bases not matched to a gene: 5. The CDR3 is 14 amino acids. The CDR3 bases are TGCGCCAGTCTCCGGACAGGGACTAATGAAAAACTGTTTTTT. Translating it yields CASLRTGTNEKLFF.

The CDR3 reads CASSSTGSTDTQYF. CDR3 in DNA: TGTGCCAGCAGTAGTACCGGCAGCACAGATACGCAGTATTTT. The V gene is TRBV6-2 or TRBV6-3, the J gene TRBJ2-3; no firm D call. The germline V gene encodes CDR1 MNHEY and CDR2 SVGEGT. The CDR3 sequence is 14 residues long. V lost 5 bases to trimming and J lost 0 bases, with 9 bases between them.

This clonotype was seen at least ten times. The chain carries TRBV28 and TRBJ2-1; no reliable D call. V was shortened by 7 bases and J by 10 bases, with 20 bases between the two germline ends. The V gene's germline CDR1 is MDHEN and CDR2 SYDVKM. The CDR3 extends over 14 amino acids. Written as DNA, the CDR3 is TGTGCCAGCACCCCCCTCCTGCCGCCGAGCGAGCAGTTCTTC. It is translated as CASTPLLPPSEQFF.